Listed below are T cell receptor beta chains from one sample, sequenced in a study of preoperative IRX-2 immunotherapy in early breast cancer. Profiled with immunoSEQ multiplex PCR; TCRdb holds only in-frame clones, not every one. Seen here are about 5,600 clones, roughly 68% observed once, and the top ten hold 8% to 13%. This material consisted of tumor tissue, taken before IRX-2 immunotherapy. These receptors were taken from a human donor with breast cancer. Each CDR3 is given with its conserved first and last residue. D genes are given only for firm matches. A row's size may be missing; if present it is once, few, many or a size class.

V gene	J gene	clone size	D gene	CDR3 DNA	CDR3 protein
TRBV19	TRBJ2-1	-	TRBD1	TGTGCCAGTAGTCCCACAGGGGCCTACAATGAGCAGTTCTTC	CASSPTGAYNEQFF
TRBV6-8	TRBJ1-2	-	-	TGTGCCAGCAGTTACGACAGTGGCGGCTACACCTTC	CASSYDSGGYTF
TRBV28	TRBJ1-5	-	TRBD1	TGTGCCAGCAGTTTTTACAGGGGTTACAATCAGCCCCAGCATTTT	CASSFYRGYNQPQHF
TRBV28	TRBJ2-3	few	TRBD1	TGTGCCAGCAGTTTAGCCGGGACAGGGTACACAGATACGCAGTATTTT	CASSLAGTGYTDTQYF
TRBV6-8	TRBJ2-3	-	-	TGTGCCAGCAGGCCTGACTTCTCAGGGGTAGATACGCAGTATTTT	CASRPDFSGVDTQYF
TRBV6-8	TRBJ1-2	-	TRBD1	TGTGCCAGCAGTCAGGGACAGGGAGCCTATGGCTACACCTTC	CASSQGQGAYGYTF
TRBV28	TRBJ1-5	few	TRBD1	TGTGCCAGCAGTTCCTCCGAACCGGGACAGATCAATCAGCCCCAGCATTTT	CASSSSEPGQINQPQHF
TRBV7-1	TRBJ2-1	-	-	TGTGCCAGCAGCTTGGAGGGACTCCCCTACAATGAGCAGTTCTTC	CASSLEGLPYNEQFF
TRBV11-3	TRBJ1-4	-	-	TGTGCCAGCAGCCAGGTAACAGTGCGTAATGAAAAACTGTTTTTT	CASSQVTVRNEKLFF
TRBV29-1	TRBJ1-4	few	-	TGCAGCGTTAGACTTGCGACTCCAGGGGAAAAACTGTTTTTT	CSVRLATPGEKLFF
TRBV11-3	TRBJ1-5	-	TRBD1	TGTGCCAGCAGCTTAGAGCGCCAGGGGGCAGGGCCCCAGCATTTT	CASSLERQGAGPQHF
TRBV28	TRBJ1-2	-	-	TGTGCCAGCAGCCCCCGGTGGGGCATCACGGGCTATGGCTACACCTTC	CASSPRWGITGYGYTF